This TCR beta chain was found in a study of CD8+ T cells in alopecia areata. For this clone: No antigen is known for it.

Study observations and caveats: More clonal than normal scalp was lesional scalp, particularly alopecia totalis/universalis.

Germline V gene lookup returns CDR1 SQVTM and CDR2 ANQGSEA. The V end was cut by 4 bases, the J end by 0 bases, with 4 bases between. This CDR3 is 13 amino acids long. Investigators isolated RNA and reverse transcribed it into cDNA to act as the sequencing template. Data came from immunoSEQ multiplex PCR; TCRdb stores just in-frame clones and leaves some out. This sample has 110,000 or so clones; over 60% occur once, and the top ten carry approximately 3%. Sample: CD4+ T cells sorted from blood. The chain combines TRBV29-1 with TRBJ1-6, with no clear D. This receptor was obtained from a human donor in good health. The CDR3 region is CSVASSYNSPLHF. The CDR3 nucleotides read TGCAGCGTTGCCTCCTCCTATAATTCACCCCTCCACTTT.